The rows below give T cell receptor beta chains drawn from one sample of a study of early T cells in non-severe SARS-CoV-2 infection. Each CDR3 protein is one row after TCRdb ran MiXCR on the 5' RACE reads. The data hold some 49,000 distinct CDR3 sequences, with approximately 12% observed a single time. Source material: whole blood. These TCRs come from an adult who was a healthcare worker with PCR-confirmed SARS-CoV-2 infection or an uninfected control (not recorded which). Each CDR3 is given with its conserved first and last residue. A D gene is named only where the DNA matches it firmly. Clone size is shown for a subset of rows, as once, few, many or a class of expanded clone.

CASKGTVSSGNTIYF	TGTGCCAGCAAGGGGACGGTGAGCTCTGGAAACACCATATATTTT	NA	TRBV2	many	TRBJ1-3
CASSQDRGNTGELFF	TGCGCCAGCAGCCAAGATCGAGGCAACACCGGGGAGCTGTTTTTT	NA	TRBV4-3	NA	TRBJ2-2
CASRLGRPSGTDTQYF	TGTGCAAGTCGCTTAGGGAGGCCTAGCGGCACAGATACGCAGTATTTT	NA	TRBV12-2	few	TRBJ2-3
CASSRDSSYGYTF	TGTGCCAGCAGCCGGGACAGTTCCTATGGCTACACCTTC	TRBD1	TRBV11-2	NA	TRBJ1-2
CSARWTGDNQPQHF	TGCAGTGCACGATGGACAGGGGATAATCAGCCCCAGCATTTT	TRBD1	TRBV20-1	few	TRBJ1-5
CASSLGGVGTDTQYF	TGCGCCAGCAGCTTGGGAGGGGTCGGCACAGATACGCAGTATTTT	NA	TRBV5-1	NA	TRBJ2-3
CASSGTGYEQYF	TGTGCCAGCAGCGGGACAGGGTACGAGCAGTACTTC	TRBD1	TRBV9	many	TRBJ2-7
CATSGPSGGRSSYNEQFF	TGTGCCACCAGTGGTCCTAGCGGGGGCCGGAGCTCCTACAATGAGCAGTTCTTC	TRBD2	TRBV24-1	many	TRBJ2-1
CASSPGTSGAYEQYF	TGTGCCAGCAGTCCCGGGACTAGCGGGGCCTACGAGCAGTACTTC	TRBD2	TRBV27	many	TRBJ2-7
CASSFYGTSNYEQYF	TGTGCCAGCAGCTTTTACGGGACCTCGAACTACGAGCAGTACTTC	NA	TRBV5-6	many	TRBJ2-7
CASSPLTGWGAETQYF	TGTGCCAGCTCACCCTTGACAGGTTGGGGCGCGGAGACCCAGTACTTC	NA	TRBV18	many	TRBJ2-5
CASSPPGGEKEKLFF	TGTGCCAGCTCACCACCTGGGGGGGAGAAGGAAAAACTGTTTTTT	NA	TRBV18	many	TRBJ1-4
CASSIVAGRGTQYF	TGTGCCAGTAGTATTGTAGCGGGTCGGGGGACCCAGTACTTC	TRBD2	TRBV19	NA	TRBJ2-5
CASSAQVQRGDYGYTF	TGTGCCAGCAGCGCGCAGGTGCAGCGGGGGGACTATGGCTACACCTTC	NA	TRBV9	NA	TRBJ1-2
CASSPPGIQETQYF	TGTGCCAGCAGTCCCCCAGGAATCCAAGAGACCCAGTACTTC	NA	TRBV9	few	TRBJ2-5
CASSLEGLRYEQYF	TGCGCCAGCAGCTTGGAGGGGCTTCGCTACGAGCAGTACTTC	NA	TRBV5-1	few	TRBJ2-7
CASSSTHNQPQHF	TGTGCCAGCAGTTCCACGCACAATCAGCCCCAGCATTTT	NA	TRBV27	NA	TRBJ1-5
CASSLYGGNGNEQFF	TGTGCCAGCAGCTTATACGGAGGGAATGGGAATGAGCAGTTCTTC	NA	TRBV11-1	many	TRBJ2-1
CASSGGRYTQYF	TGCGCCAGCAGTGGGGGAAGGTATACGCAGTATTTT	NA	TRBV10-1	many	TRBJ2-3
CASSVGGAETQYF	TGTGCCAGCAGCGTTGGGGGGGCAGAGACCCAGTACTTC	NA	TRBV9	many	TRBJ2-5
CASTSHPTRIGEQYF	TGTGCCAGCACTAGCCACCCCACCCGGATCGGAGAGCAGTACTTC	NA	TRBV2	few	TRBJ2-7
CASSQDRVSDEQFF	TGTGCCAGCAGCCAAGATCGAGTTTCTGATGAGCAGTTCTTC	NA	TRBV4-2	NA	TRBJ2-1
CASSQDKVTREFF	TGCGCCAGCAGCCAAGATAAGGTAACTCGAGAGTTCTTC	NA	TRBV4-1	many	TRBJ2-1
CASSGPGTYEQYF	TGTGCCAGCAGTGGCCCAGGCACCTACGAGCAGTACTTC	NA	TRBV27	few	TRBJ2-7
CASSEGGFTDTQYF	TGCGCCAGCAGTGAGGGCGGTTTCACAGATACGCAGTATTTT	NA	TRBV10-1	NA	TRBJ2-3
CASTREAGGIYEQYF	TGTGCCAGCACTCGGGAGGCAGGTGGGATTTACGAGCAGTACTTC	TRBD2	TRBV28	NA	TRBJ2-7
CASSGIGNTEAFF	TGTGCCAGCAGTGGGATAGGGAACACTGAAGCTTTCTTT	NA	TRBV2	many	TRBJ1-1
CASSYLPTGRGNTEAFF	TGTGCCAGCAGTTACCTTCCGACAGGCCGGGGGAACACTGAAGCTTTCTTT	NA	TRBV6-6	many	TRBJ1-1
CASSSPLGSYGYTF	TGTGCCAGCAGCTCCCCCTTGGGCAGCTATGGCTACACCTTC	NA	TRBV11-3	many	TRBJ1-2
CASSPLGVAVRAGPSQFF	TGTGCCAGCAGCCCACTTGGTGTAGCGGTAAGGGCCGGACCCTCTCAGTTCTTC	NA	TRBV7-8	many	TRBJ2-1
CASSPGTSGRAAYEQYF	TGTGCCAGCAGCCCCGGGACTAGCGGGAGGGCGGCGTACGAGCAGTACTTC	TRBD2	TRBV7-9	NA	TRBJ2-7
CASLTGVLTGNTIYF	TGTGCCAGCCTGACCGGGGTTCTAACAGGAAACACCATATATTTT	NA	TRBV18	many	TRBJ1-3
CATIGPNTGELFF	TGTGCCACCATCGGACCGAACACCGGGGAGCTGTTTTTT	NA	TRBV24-1	few	TRBJ2-2
CASSMRLSSTDTQYF	TGTGCCAGTAGTATGAGATTATCTAGCACAGATACGCAGTATTTT	NA	TRBV19	few	TRBJ2-3
CASSLGSWPGETQYF	TGTGCCAGCAGCTTGGGATCCTGGCCTGGAGAGACCCAGTACTTC	NA	TRBV5-5	many	TRBJ2-5
CASSLFQIYNEQFF	TGTGCCAGCAGCTTATTTCAGATTTACAATGAGCAGTTCTTC	NA	TRBV11-2	many	TRBJ2-1
CAINPDSSGNTIYF	TGTGCCATCAACCCGGACAGCTCTGGAAACACCATATATTTT	NA	TRBV10-3	few	TRBJ1-3
CASTRTEVAYNEQFF	TGTGCCAGCACACGCACTGAGGTGGCCTACAATGAGCAGTTCTTC	NA	TRBV6-2/TRBV6-3	many	TRBJ2-1
CSVSDYGYTF	TGCAGCGTTTCAGACTATGGCTACACCTTC	NA	TRBV29-1	few	TRBJ1-2
CASSLTTGTGIYEQYF	TGTGCCAGCAGCCTAACTACCGGGACAGGTATCTACGAGCAGTACTTC	TRBD1	TRBV3-1	many	TRBJ2-7